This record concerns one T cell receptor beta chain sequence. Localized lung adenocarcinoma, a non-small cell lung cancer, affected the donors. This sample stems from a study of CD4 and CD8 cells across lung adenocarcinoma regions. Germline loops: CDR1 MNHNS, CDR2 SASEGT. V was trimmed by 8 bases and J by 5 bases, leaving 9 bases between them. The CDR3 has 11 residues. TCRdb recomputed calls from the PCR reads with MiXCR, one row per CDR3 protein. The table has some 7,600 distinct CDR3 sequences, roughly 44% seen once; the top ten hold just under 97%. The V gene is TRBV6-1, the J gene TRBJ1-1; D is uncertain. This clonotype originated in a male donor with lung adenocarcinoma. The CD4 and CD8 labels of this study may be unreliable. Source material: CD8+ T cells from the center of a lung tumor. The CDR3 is CASHRRTEAFF. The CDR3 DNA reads TGTGCCAGCCATAGGAGAACTGAAGCTTTCTTT.